These 26 T cell receptor beta chains share one sample of origin, sequenced in a study of Graves' ophthalmopathy and Graves' hyperthyroidism. Amplification of the TCR beta CDR3 regions used RNA transcripts (as template). The first round was an RT-PCR with HTBI primers, and the second round was a multiplex PCR. Using its own MiXCR run on the multiplex PCR reads, TCRdb lists one record per CDR3 protein. Altogether a few hundred thousand distinct CDR3 sequences are present, 35% to 45% being singletons, with the ten largest covering over 3.5%. The sequenced sample consisted of peripheral blood or thyroid tissue (not recorded which). These receptor sequences come from an adult man with Graves' hyperthyroidism.

The gene calls are TRBV19 and TRBJ1-2, with 8 bases aligning to TRBD1. Germline V lookup: CDR1 LNHDA, CDR2 SQIVND (reference sequence). V lost 5 bases, J lost 4 bases, and 15 bases stayed unmatched. The CDR3 extends over 17 amino acids. The CDR3 coding sequence is TGTGCCAGTAGTCCGGACAGGGTTATCAGGGCTACCTATGGCTACACCTTC. Translation gives CASSPDRVIRATYGYTF. Complete variable domain (other parts from reference TRBV19 and TRBJ1-2): DGGITQSPKYLFRKEGQNVTLSCEQNLNHDAMYWYRQDPGQGLRLIYYSQIVNDFQKGDIAEGYSVSREKKESFPLTVTSAQKNPTAFYLCASSPDRVIRATYGYTFGSGTRLTVV.

To note about this clonotype: The junction departs from the called germline gene at one end, perhaps through a read error. The V gene is TRBV20-1, the J gene TRBJ1-5; D call uncertain. The germline V gene encodes CDR1 DFQATT and CDR2 SNEGSKA (reference sequence). CDR3 length: 17 residues. The CDR3 here is CSASPNFRVYSDQPQHF. The CDR3 region has the DNA TGCAGTGCTAGTCCAAATTTCCGGGTTTATAGCGATCAGCCTCAGCATTTT.

This sequence joins TRBV29-1 and TRBJ2-5, with 7 bases that match TRBD2. The trim removed 4 bases at V and 4 bases at J, leaving 0 bases unmatched. CDR1 and CDR2 (germline): SQVTM, ANQGSEA. This CDR3 region has 11 residues. The CDR3 DNA sequence: TGCAGCGTTGCGGGGGGAGAGACCCAGTACTTC. It yields the protein CSVAGGETQYF.

This clonotype was counted many times. The rearrangement uses TRBV14 and TRBJ1-1; 10 nucleotides agree with TRBD1. CDR1 and CDR2 from the germline V gene are SGHDN and FVKESK. This CDR3 contains 14 residues. The J segment lost 7 bases and the V segment lost 3 bases, leaving 5 bases of the junction unmatched. This CDR3 reads CASSQWDRGFEAFF. CDR3 nucleotides: TGTGCCAGCAGCCAGTGGGACAGGGGTTTTGAAGCTTTCTTT. The full variable domain, rest sourced from reference TRBV14 and TRBJ1-1, is EAGVTQFPSHSVIEKGQTVTLRCDPISGHDNLYWYRRVMGKEIKFLLHFVKESKQDESGMPNNRFLAERTGGTYSTLKVQPAELEDSGVYFCASSQWDRGFEAFFGQGTRLTVV.

In this sample, this clonotype turned up many times. This chain uses TRBV7-8 with TRBJ1-1; no clear D. The CDR3 runs to 14 residues. V lost 3 bases to trimming and J lost 1 base, with 9 bases between them. The germline V gene has CDR1 SGHVS and CDR2 FQNEAQ. CDR3 DNA sequence: TGTGCCAGCAGCTTGGCGGGGAGGAACACTGAAGCTTTCTTT. Its protein is CASSLAGRNTEAFF.

This clonotype was detected ten times or more. The genes are TRBV13 and TRBJ1-5, with D perhaps TRBD1 (5 bases). Trimming pared 3 bases from V and 1 base from J, leaving 13 bases between. CDR1 and CDR2 (germline): PRHDT, FYEKMQ (reference sequence). The CDR3 spans 16 residues. As DNA, the CDR3 is TGTGCCAGCAGCTTGCACAGGTTAGGGAGCAATCAGCCCCAGCATTTT. Its translation is CASSLHRLGSNQPQHF.

Regarding this clonotype: A read error may account for a junction end that differs from germline. V gene TRBV19 combines with J gene TRBJ1-5, with a weak D call TRBD1 (6 bases). The CDR3 covers 17 residues. The germline V gene has CDR1 LNHDA and CDR2 SQIVND (reference sequence). The CDR3 DNA sequence: TGTGCCAGCAGTAGACCCTTTGGCAGGGGCGGGAATCAGCCCCAGCATTTT. It codes for CASSRPFGRGGNQPQHF.

This clonotype was counted a few times. This chain connects TRBV7-8 to TRBJ2-7; 12 bases line up with TRBD2. This CDR3 region has 15 residues. CDR1 is SGHVS, CDR2 FQNEAQ, per germline. Trimming at V came to 7 bases and at J to 7 bases, leaving 11 bases not matched to a gene. The CDR3 spells CASTLTSGSYNEQYF. The CDR3 nucleotides read TGTGCCAGCACCCTGACTAGCGGGAGCTACAATGAGCAGTACTTC.

This chain connects TRBV7-9 to TRBJ2-7, with D hard to call. The closer fit of TRBJ2-1 to the DNA end suggests the J call may be wrong. This CDR3 region has 14 residues. CDR1 is SEHNR, CDR2 FQNEAQ, per germline (reference sequence). The CDR3 DNA reads as TGTGCCAGCAGCTTAGCGCTGAAGAGTTATGAGCAGTTCTTC. Translating it yields CASSLALKSYEQFF.

This clonotype was counted a few times. At one of its ends the junction is not consistent with the germline gene, which may arise from a read error. CDR3 loop: CASSDSGTPSYEQYF. The CDR3 DNA reads as TGTGCCAGCAGTGACTCCGGGACCCCCTCCTACGAGCAGTACTTC. V is TRBV10-3 and J is TRBJ2-7; D is possibly TRBD1 or TRBD2 (5 bases each). The CDR3 extends over 15 amino acids. Germline V gene lookup returns CDR1 ENHRY and CDR2 SYGVKD.

This clonotype came up many times. The chain carries TRBV5-4 and TRBJ2-7; weak D call: TRBD2 (5 bases). The CDR3 contains 16 residues. V lost 0 bases and J 0 bases, leaving 13 bases between the germline ends. Germline-derived CDR1 and CDR2 are SGHNT and YYREEE (reference sequence). This CDR3 is CASSLAGFLSSYEQYF. CDR3 nucleotide sequence: TGTGCCAGCAGCTTGGCGGGGTTCCTAAGCTCCTACGAGCAGTACTTC.

A few counts support this clonotype. The genes are TRBV3-1 and TRBJ1-1; no clear D. CDR1 is LGHDT and CDR2 is YNNKEL in the germline V gene (reference sequence). The CDR3 spans 16 residues. V lost 0 bases to trimming and J lost 0 bases, with 11 bases between them. Here the CDR3 DNA reads TGTGCCAGCAGCCAAGAAAGGGAGGCAGTGAACACTGAAGCTTTCTTT. Translating gives CASSQEREAVNTEAFF.

The gene calls are TRBV7-3 and TRBJ2-7; D gene uncertain. The J call may be in error: the DNA end matches TRBJ2-1 better. This CDR3 region has 14 residues. The germline V gene has CDR1 SGHTA and CDR2 FQGTGA. In nucleotides, the CDR3 is TGTGCCAGCAGCTTAACGTGGAGCTCTAATGAGCAGTTCTTC. Protein sequence: CASSLTWSSNEQFF.

The chain employs TRBV5-4 and TRBJ2-3, with 8 bases aligning to TRBD2. The CDR3 sequence is 13 residues long. Unmatched junction bases numbered 5, after V lost 5 bases and J lost 6 bases. CDR1 and CDR2 (germline): SGHNT, YYREEE (reference sequence). CDR3 loop: CASRPPSGDTQYF. The CDR3 nucleotides read TGTGCCAGCAGGCCGCCTAGCGGGGATACGCAGTATTTT.

This clonotype was recorded many times. V is TRBV7-8 and J is TRBJ2-5, with a weak D call TRBD1 (5 bases). The CDR3 has 17 residues. CDR1 and CDR2 (germline): SGHVS, FQNEAQ. V was shortened by 1 base and J by 0 bases, with 15 bases between the two germline ends. The CDR3 here is CASSLGKGRVDQETQYF. The DNA of the CDR3 is TGTGCCAGCAGCTTAGGAAAGGGCAGGGTGGACCAAGAGACCCAGTACTTC.

The V and J genes are TRBV7-4 and TRBJ1-1; D call uncertain. The CDR3 is 12 amino acids. Germline CDR1 SGHVT, CDR2 SQSDAQ. V dropped 8 bases and J dropped 6 bases, with 13 bases sitting between them. CDR3 DNA: TGTGCCAGCTCAGGTGGGGAACCTGAAGCTTTCTTT. Protein product: CASSGGEPEAFF. The full variable domain, with the rest looked up from reference TRBV7-4 and TRBJ1-1, is GAGVSQSPRYKVAKRGRDVALRCDSISGHVTLYWYRQTLGQGSEVLTYSQSDAQRDKSGRPSGRFSAERPERSVSTLKIQRTEQGDSAVYLCASSGGEPEAFFGQGTRLTVV.

This clonotype was detected ten times or more. V usage is TRBV20-1 and J usage is TRBJ1-4, with D perhaps matching TRBD1 (6 bases). With 4 bases removed from V and 0 bases from J, the gap between germline ends came to 12 bases. Germline V gives CDR1 DFQATT, CDR2 SNEGSKA (reference sequence). There are 15 residues in the CDR3. CDR3 in amino acids: CSATQDSATNEKLFF. The DNA of the CDR3 is TGCAGTGCTACCCAGGACAGTGCAACTAATGAAAAACTGTTTTTT.

This clonotype has a count of ten or more. This chain links TRBV14 with TRBJ1-6; D unresolved. V was trimmed by 2 bases and J by 10 bases, leaving 9 bases between them. The CDR3 has 13 residues. Germline-derived CDR1 and CDR2 are SGHDN and FVKESK. CDR3: CASSQSGGSPLHF. The DNA of the CDR3 is TGTGCCAGCAGCCAAAGCGGAGGATCACCCCTCCACTTT.

This chain links TRBV29-1 with TRBJ2-2; a weak D match, TRBD2 (7 bases). V gave up 3 bases and J gave up 0 bases, with 11 bases separating them. The CDR3 is 15 residues long. Germline lookup yields CDR1 SQVTM and CDR2 ANQGSEA. The chain's CDR3 is CSVDGGGSNTGELFF. CDR3 in DNA: TGCAGCGTTGATGGGGGGGGCTCGAACACCGGGGAGCTGTTTTTT.

This clonotype was observed at least ten times. The chain links TRBV11-2 to TRBJ1-3; D is possibly TRBD1 (5 bases). V lost 5 bases and J lost 4, with 15 bases in between. The length of the CDR3 is 15 residues. The germline CDR1 and CDR2 sequences are SGHAT and FQNNGV. The CDR3 reads CASSLEGREGNTIYF. Written as DNA, the CDR3 is TGTGCCAGCAGCCTGGAGGGCAGGGAGGGAAACACCATATATTTT.

This clonotype has at least ten counts. The rearrangement uses TRBV7-2 and TRBJ1-1; no reliable D call. The CDR3 length is 15 residues. Between the trimmed V and J ends, which lost 1 base and 1 base, there was a span of 10 bases. CDR1 and CDR2 from the germline V gene are SGHTA and FQGNSA. CDR3 DNA: TGTGCCAGCAGCTTAGTCCCAGCGGGGAACACTGAAGCTTTCTTT. It yields the protein CASSLVPAGNTEAFF.

The sample holds many counts of this clonotype. This chain joins TRBV2 and TRBJ1-1, with 7 bases identical to TRBD1. Germline loops: CDR1 SNHLY, CDR2 FYNNEI. The CDR3 sequence is 14 residues long. V shed 3 bases, J shed 1 base, and the junction held 2 bases outside the gene matches. The CDR3 nucleotides are TGTGCCAGCAGTGATGGACAGGAGAACACTGAAGCTTTCTTT. It yields the protein CASSDGQENTEAFF.

Points on this clonotype: One base away lies a much larger clone, so this may be a sequencing read error. This chain uses TRBV10-3 with TRBJ2-7; 7 bases line up with TRBD1. The junction had 14 bases not matched to a gene; V was cut back by 10 bases and J by 5 bases. CDR1 and CDR2 (germline): ENHRY, SYGVKD. The CDR3 consists of 14 residues. CDR3 residues: CASMRQDRFDEQYF. The CDR3 DNA reads TGTGCCAGCATGCGGCAGGACAGGTTCGACGAGCAGTACTTC.

The chain combines TRBV28 with TRBJ2-7; D is unclear. Trimming left V 6 bases short and J 0 bases short, with 12 bases between. Germline V lookup: CDR1 MDHEN, CDR2 SYDVKM. This CDR3 contains 14 residues. For the CDR3, the DNA is TGTGCCAGCAGGGCCGGGTCCTTCTCCTACGAGCAGTACTTC. The encoded protein is CASRAGSFSYEQYF.

J is TRBJ2-5 and V is TRBV7-3; perhaps TRBD1 as D (5 bases). V was shortened by 1 base and J by 9 bases, with 12 bases between the two germline ends. Germline V lookup: CDR1 SGHTA, CDR2 FQGTGA. This CDR3 has 13 residues. The CDR3 bases are TGTGCCAGCAGCTTAAGACAGAATCAGCCCCAGTACTTC. Residues: CASSLRQNQPQYF.

This chain links TRBV2 with TRBJ2-5; 10 bases agree with TRBD1. This CDR3 has 14 residues. V trimming: 6 bases; J trimming: 9 bases; junction bases outside the gene matches: 10. Germline V gives CDR1 SNHLY, CDR2 FYNNEI. The CDR3 reads CASSVGQGNQPQYF. The CDR3 DNA is TGTGCCAGCAGCGTGGGACAGGGGAATCAGCCCCAGTACTTC.